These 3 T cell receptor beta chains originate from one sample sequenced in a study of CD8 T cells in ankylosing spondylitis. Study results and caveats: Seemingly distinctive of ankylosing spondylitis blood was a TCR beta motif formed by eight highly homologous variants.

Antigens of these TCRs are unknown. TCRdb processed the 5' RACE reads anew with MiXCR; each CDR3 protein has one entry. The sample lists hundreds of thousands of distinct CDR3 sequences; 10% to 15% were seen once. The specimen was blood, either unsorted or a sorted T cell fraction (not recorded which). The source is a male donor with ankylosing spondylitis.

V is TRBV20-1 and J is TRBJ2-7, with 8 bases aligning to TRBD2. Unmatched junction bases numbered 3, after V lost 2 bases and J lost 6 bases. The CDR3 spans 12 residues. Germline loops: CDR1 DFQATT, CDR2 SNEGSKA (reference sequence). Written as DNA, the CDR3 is TGCAGTGCTAGACCGGCGGGGGGCGAGCAGTACTTC. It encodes CSARPAGGEQYF.

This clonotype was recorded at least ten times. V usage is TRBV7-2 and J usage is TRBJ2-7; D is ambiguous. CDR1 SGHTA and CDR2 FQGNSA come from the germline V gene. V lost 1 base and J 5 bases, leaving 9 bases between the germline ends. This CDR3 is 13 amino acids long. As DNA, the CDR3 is TGTGCCAGCAGCTTAGGGGCAGTTGACGAGCAGTACTTC. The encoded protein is CASSLGAVDEQYF.

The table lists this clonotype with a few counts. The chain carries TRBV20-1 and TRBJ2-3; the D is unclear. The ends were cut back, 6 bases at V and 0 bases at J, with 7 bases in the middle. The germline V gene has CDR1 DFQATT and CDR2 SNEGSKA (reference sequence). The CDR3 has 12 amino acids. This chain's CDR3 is CSAKSSTDTQYF. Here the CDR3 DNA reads TGCAGTGCAAAAAGTAGCACAGATACGCAGTATTTT.